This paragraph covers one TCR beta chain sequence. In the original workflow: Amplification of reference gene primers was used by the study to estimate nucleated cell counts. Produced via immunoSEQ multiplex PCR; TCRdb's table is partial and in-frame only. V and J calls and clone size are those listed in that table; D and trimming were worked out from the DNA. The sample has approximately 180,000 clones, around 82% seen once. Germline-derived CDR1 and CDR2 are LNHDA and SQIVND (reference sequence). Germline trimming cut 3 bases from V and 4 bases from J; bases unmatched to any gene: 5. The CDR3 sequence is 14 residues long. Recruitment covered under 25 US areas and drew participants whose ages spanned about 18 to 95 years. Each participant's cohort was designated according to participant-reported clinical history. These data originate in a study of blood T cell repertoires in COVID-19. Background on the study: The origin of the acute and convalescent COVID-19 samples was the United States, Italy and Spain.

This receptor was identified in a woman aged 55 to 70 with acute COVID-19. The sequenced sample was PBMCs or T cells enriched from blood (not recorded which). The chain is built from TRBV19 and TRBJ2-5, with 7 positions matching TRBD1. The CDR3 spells CASSMNSGGETQYF. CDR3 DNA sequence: TGTGCCAGTAGTATGAATTCAGGGGGAGAGACCCAGTACTTC.